This entry lists 9 T cell receptor beta chains sequenced from one sample in a study of post-analysis software for immune sequencing data. Study results and caveats: Several TRBV segments occurring more often in patients than controls included TRBV5-6, TRBV5-1 and TRBV20-1.

Each TCR beta cDNA library carried unique molecular identifiers. Using its own MiXCR run on the PCR reads, TCRdb lists one record per CDR3 protein. This table holds roughly 600,000 distinct CDR3 sequences, 44% found once. These receptors are not linked to any known antigen. Specimen: blood. Receptors were obtained from a girl aged 5-17 years with multiple sclerosis.

A remark on this clonotype: The junction does not match germline at one end; this may be a read error. V gene TRBV4-2 combines with J gene TRBJ2-3, with a tentative D call TRBD2 (6 bases). Germline CDR1 is LGHNA and CDR2 is YNFKEQ. The CDR3 runs 16 residues. The CDR3 sequence: CTSTPTARDIADTQYF. CDR3 bases: TGTACCAGCACCCCAACGGCGCGGGATATAGCAGATACGCAGTATTTT.

J is TRBJ1-1 and V is TRBV6-2 or TRBV6-3; maybe TRBD1 (5 bases). V was pared by 10 bases and J by 1 base, with 10 bases between. The CDR3 runs 12 residues. CDR1 and CDR2 (germline): MNHEY, SVGEGT. In DNA, the CDR3 is TGTGCCACCTCAAGGGGGAACACTGAAGCTTTCTTT. Its translation is CATSRGNTEAFF.

V and J are TRBV20-1 and TRBJ2-4; 10 nucleotides match TRBD2. The V and J ends lost 1 base and 0 bases, in that order; junction bases with no gene match: 12. The CDR3 has 19 amino acids. Per the germline V gene, CDR1 is DFQATT and CDR2 is SNEGSKA (reference sequence). CDR3 DNA: TGCAGTGCTAGAGGTCCATGGGCTAGCGGGGGACTAGCCAAAAACATTCAGTACTTC. It is translated as CSARGPWASGGLAKNIQYF.

The chain couples TRBV12-3 or TRBV12-4 to TRBJ1-2; D not certain. Trimming stripped 1 base from V and 4 bases from J, with 13 bases between. This CDR3 spans 15 amino acids. In DNA, the CDR3 is TGTGCCAGCAGTTTAGAGGGAGCCTGGGGCTATGGCTACACCTTC. Translation gives CASSLEGAWGYGYTF.

The chain couples TRBV5-1 to TRBJ1-1; D call uncertain. CDR3 length: 16 residues. Trimming cost V 1 base and J 0 bases, with 13 bases left between them. Germline CDR1 is SGHRS and CDR2 is YFSETQ. CDR3: CASSLSPQGMNTEAFF. DNA for the CDR3: TGCGCCAGCAGCTTGTCGCCGCAAGGCATGAACACTGAAGCTTTCTTT.

This sequence joins TRBV20-1 and TRBJ2-1; 8 nucleotides match TRBD2. The V gene's germline CDR1 is DFQATT and CDR2 SNEGSKA (reference sequence). CDR3 length equals 17 residues. Trimming cost V 4 bases and J 5 bases; bases outside gene matches: 16. CDR3 sequence: CSAKGGAGGSGNNEQFF. CDR3 DNA: TGCAGTGCTAAGGGGGGGGCCGGGGGTAGCGGGAACAATGAGCAGTTCTTC.

The chain uses TRBV4-2 and TRBJ1-1; the D is unclear. Trimming took 4 bases from V and 0 from J, leaving 15 bases between them. Germline CDR1 LGHNA, CDR2 YNFKEQ. The CDR3 sequence is 16 residues long. In DNA, the CDR3 is TGTGCCAGCAGCCCATCTAGACTGAACCTGAACACTGAAGCTTTCTTT. Protein product: CASSPSRLNLNTEAFF.

The chain employs TRBV12-3 or TRBV12-4 and TRBJ2-4; D perhaps matches TRBD1 (6 bases). CDR3 size: 14 residues. The V end lost 0 bases, the J end lost 13 bases, and 16 bases lay between the germline ends. In DNA form, the CDR3 reads TGTGCCAGCAGTTTAGCGGCGGGTCCAGGGGAGCAGTACTTC. Protein: CASSLAAGPGEQYF.

In its sample, this clonotype was seen once. The gene calls are TRBV7-2 and TRBJ2-7; D is uncertain. The germline CDR1 and CDR2 sequences are SGHTA and FQGNSA. The germline V and J ends were trimmed by 1 base and 5 bases, with 9 bases remaining between them. The CDR3 covers 13 residues. CDR3 loop: CASSLVPRHEQYF. CDR3 in DNA: TGTGCCAGCAGCTTAGTCCCACGCCACGAGCAGTACTTC.